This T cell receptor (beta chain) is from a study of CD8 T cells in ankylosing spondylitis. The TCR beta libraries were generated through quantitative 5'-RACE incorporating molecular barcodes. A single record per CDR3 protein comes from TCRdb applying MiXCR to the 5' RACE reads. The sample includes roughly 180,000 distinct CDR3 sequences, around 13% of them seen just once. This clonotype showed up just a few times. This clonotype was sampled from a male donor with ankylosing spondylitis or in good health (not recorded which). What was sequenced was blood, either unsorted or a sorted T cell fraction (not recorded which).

The CDR3 nucleotides read TGTGCCTGGAGTGTACAGGCCGGCGGCTACACCTTC. The encoded protein is CAWSVQAGGYTF. The chain is built from TRBV30 and TRBJ1-2, with D tentatively TRBD1 (5 bases). This CDR3 is 12 amino acids long. V dropped 0 bases and J dropped 8 bases, with 10 bases sitting between them. Germline V gives CDR1 GTSNPN, CDR2 SVGIG (reference sequence).